The subject of this entry is one TCR beta chain. This CDR3 has 15 amino acids. Trimming removed 0 bases at V and 3 bases at J, with 12 bases between. The V gene's germline CDR1 is SGDLS and CDR2 YYNGEE. The data are from a study of cytomegalovirus exposure and HLA in healthy donors. PCR employed 60 Vbeta and 13 Jbeta primers. The repertoire was sequenced with immunoSEQ multiplex PCR; TCRdb's copy has only in-frame clones and lacks some. Recorded for this sample: around 110,000 clones. The sample consisted of PBMCs. This receptor was identified in a man under 40 in good health and CMV-seronegative. The genes are TRBV9 and TRBJ2-5; D is unresolved. The CDR3 loop is CASSVGNSLKETQYF. CDR3 nucleotides: TGTGCCAGCAGCGTAGGCAACAGTCTGAAAGAGACCCAGTACTTC.